The rows below give T cell receptor beta chains drawn from one sample of a study of blood T cell repertoires in COVID-19. The method was immunoSEQ multiplex PCR; TCRdb's version includes in-frame clones alone and lacks a portion of them. The sample comprises 150,000 or so clones, roughly 88% of which are singletons, and about 16% rests with the top ten. What was sequenced was PBMCs or T cells enriched from blood (not recorded which). These receptors all come from a man in his forties or fifties who had recovered from COVID-19. The CDR3 runs from the conserved cysteine through the conserved F or W. D genes are given only for firm matches. A row's size may be missing; if present it is once, few, many or a size class.

cdr3_nt cdr3_aa clone_size v_call d_call j_call
TGTGCCAGCAGCCCATTCTACAGGGGTGGTGGCTACACCTTC CASSPFYRGGGYTF . TRBV27 TRBD1 TRBJ1-2
TGTGCCAGCAGTTTAAAGCGGGGAGGGACTGAAGCTTTCTTT CASSLKRGGTEAFF . TRBV27 . TRBJ1-1
TGTGCCACCAGCAGAGATGTTTCAGGGGGCAAAGCTTTCTTT CATSRDVSGGKAFF . TRBV15 TRBD1 TRBJ1-1
TGCGCCAGCGGCACCGGGAACTCCTACGAGCAGTACTTC CASGTGNSYEQYF . TRBV5-1 . TRBJ2-7
TGTGTCAGAAGCCTAATGACGGACAGGGGATACTCCTACGAGCAGTACTTC CVRSLMTDRGYSYEQYF . TRBV7-5 . TRBJ2-7
TGCGCCAGCAGCCAAGGGGAGGGAGGCTCCTACAATGAGCAGTTCTTC CASSQGEGGSYNEQFF once TRBV4-1 TRBD2 TRBJ2-1
TGTGCCAGCAGCTTAGCCGAGGGTGCCTACGAGCAGTACTTC CASSLAEGAYEQYF once TRBV5-4 . TRBJ2-7
TGTGCCAGCTCACCAAGTGCAGGGCTCACTGAAGCTTTCTTT CASSPSAGLTEAFF . TRBV18 . TRBJ1-1
TGTGCCAGCAGCTTGAGACAGACGAACACCGGGGAGCTGTTTTTT CASSLRQTNTGELFF . TRBV9 . TRBJ2-2
TGTGCCAGCAGGCGGGCCCTCCCGGATGAGCAGTTCTTC CASRRALPDEQFF . TRBV6-5 . TRBJ2-1
TGTGCCAGCAGCTTCCTGGGGACAGGGACATGGGAGCAGTACTTC CASSFLGTGTWEQYF . TRBV11-2 TRBD1 TRBJ2-7
TGTGCCAGCAGCCGAGACAGAAATCAGCCCCAGCATTTT CASSRDRNQPQHF . TRBV7-2 . TRBJ1-5
TGTGCCAGCAGTGAATGGGGACAGGGACAGGGCTACACCTTC CASSEWGQGQGYTF once TRBV2 TRBD1 TRBJ1-2
TGCGCCAGCAGCTTGACAGCTTACGAGCAGTACTTC CASSLTAYEQYF few TRBV5-1 . TRBJ2-7
TGTGCCAGCAGCTCCCTACCCGTTGGGGGGACCCCCTATGGCTACACCTTC CASSSLPVGGTPYGYTF . TRBV7-8 . TRBJ1-2
TGTGCCAGCACCCCAGGGAGGCTCTCGAACACTGAAGCTTTCTTT CASTPGRLSNTEAFF . TRBV6-5 . TRBJ1-1